A selection of T cell receptor beta chains follows, all from one sample in a study of control samples from healthy donors and cancer patients. Clones were sequenced by immunoSEQ multiplex PCR, and TCRdb holds only the in-frame ones, with some missing. The sample lists about 140,000 clones; about nine tenths were seen once. The sequencing sample was made of blood. Every receptor here comes from a man under 40 in good health. The CDR3 runs from the conserved cysteine through the conserved F or W. The D gene is left open where the match is weak. Only some rows state a clone size, as once, few, many or a class for expanded clones.

TRBJ1-5 TRBV7-6 . . TGTGCCAGCAGCTTAGGAGGGGCTAATCAGCCCCAGCATTTT CASSLGGANQPQHF
TRBJ2-1 TRBV5-4 . TRBD2 TGTGCCAGCAGCCCTGGGACTAGCAATGAGCAGTTCTTC CASSPGTSNEQFF
TRBJ1-1 TRBV3-1/TRBV3-2 once . TGTGCCAGCAGCCTCGGGGTGAAGGATGCTGAAGCTTTCTTT CASSLGVKDAEAFF
TRBJ1-3 TRBV7-2 few TRBD1 TGTGCCAGCAGCCCCGGACAGGGAGGTGGAAACACCATATATTTT CASSPGQGGGNTIYF
TRBJ1-1 TRBV2 . . TGTGCCAGCAGGGACAACTGGGGCACTGAAGCTTTCTTT CASRDNWGTEAFF
TRBJ2-7 TRBV5-1 . . TGCGCCAGCAGCGTGGACGGCTCCTACGAGCAGTACTTC CASSVDGSYEQYF
TRBJ2-3 TRBV6-1 . . TGTGCCAGCAGTGAAGTCGTCTTCACAGATACGCAGTATTTT CASSEVVFTDTQYF
TRBJ1-6 TRBV2 once TRBD1 TGTGCCAGCAGTCCCGGGGACAGGGATAATTCACCCCTCCACTTT CASSPGDRDNSPLHF
TRBJ1-4 TRBV5-6 . . TGTGCCAGCAGTACAGGGTCGGCGGATGAAAAACTGTTTTTT CASSTGSADEKLFF
TRBJ1-4 TRBV18 . . TGTGCCAGCTCAGGACAGCCTGGGGCTAATGAAAAACTGTTTTTT CASSGQPGANEKLFF
TRBJ2-7 TRBV3-1/TRBV3-2 . TRBD2 TGTGCCAGCAGCCAAGGCGGGGGGGCCAACGAGCAGTACTTC CASSQGGGANEQYF
TRBJ1-4 TRBV5-6 . . TGTGCCAGCAGCTTGGTTGTATTTGCAGACGAAAAACTGTTTTTT CASSLVVFADEKLFF
TRBJ1-2 TRBV6-5 . . TGTGCCAGCATGGACACCTATGGCTACACCTTC CASMDTYGYTF
TRBJ2-7 TRBV30 . . TGTGCCTGGAGTGTTCAGGCCTACGAGCAGTACTTC CAWSVQAYEQYF
TRBJ2-3 TRBV30 . TRBD2 TGTGCCTGGAGTGTCTCGTCGGGGGGGCGCACAGATACGCAGTATTTT CAWSVSSGGRTDTQYF
TRBJ2-7 TRBV5-1 . TRBD2 TGCGCCAGCAGATTCGGACTAGCGTATACCTACGAGCAGTACTTC CASRFGLAYTYEQYF
TRBJ2-1 TRBV18 . TRBD1 TGTGCCAGCTCGCCCCGAACAGGGGCGTTCGCCTACAATGAGCAGTTCTTC CASSPRTGAFAYNEQFF
TRBJ1-2 TRBV9 . . TGTGCCAGCAGCGTAGGGGGGCTAGATGGCTACACCTTC CASSVGGLDGYTF
TRBJ2-6 TRBV7-9 few . TGTGCCAAAGGGGAGGACTCTGGGGCCAACGTCCTGACTTTC CAKGEDSGANVLTF
TRBJ1-4 TRBV12-5 . TRBD1 TGTGCTAGTGGTGAGGGGACAGGTAATGAAAAACTGTTTTTT CASGEGTGNEKLFF
TRBJ1-2 TRBV6-5 . . TGTGCCAGCAGTTCAAGGGGGGGTGGCTACACCTTC CASSSRGGGYTF
TRBJ1-4 TRBV15 . TRBD1 TGTGCCACCAGCGGGGACAGGGCCGTTAATGAAAAACTGTTTTTT CATSGDRAVNEKLFF
TRBJ2-7 TRBV6-7 . . TGTGCCGCGGGGACAGAATACTACGAGCAGTACTTC CAAGTEYYEQYF
TRBJ1-2 TRBV5-8 . . TGTGCCAGCAGCTTTCATGTTATCAACTATGGCTACACCTTC CASSFHVINYGYTF
TRBJ2-7 TRBV4-2 few TRBD2 TGTGCCAGCAGCCAAGCTCTAGCGGGATCCTACGAGCAGTACTTC CASSQALAGSYEQYF
TRBJ2-7 TRBV20-1 . . TGCAGTGCTAGGCTAGATCACGAGCAGTACTTC CSARLDHEQYF
TRBJ1-1 TRBV11-2 . TRBD1 TGTGCCAGCAGCTTAGATACATCGAGGGCGACAGGGGGGCACTTCACTGAAGCTTTCTTT CASSLDTSRATGGHFTEAFF
TRBJ2-5 TRBV5-5 . . TGTGCCAGCAGCTTGGACAGGCAAGAGACCCAGTACTTC CASSLDRQETQYF
TRBJ2-1 TRBV7-9 . TRBD2 TGTGCCAGCAGTCCTAGCGGGTCACGGAATGAGCAGTTCTTC CASSPSGSRNEQFF
TRBJ1-1 TRBV5-6 . . TGTGCCAGCAGCTTGAGATCCGGCACTGAAGCTTTCTTT CASSLRSGTEAFF
TRBJ2-3 TRBV7-2 few TRBD2 TGTGCCAGCAGCCCCCGGACTAGCGGGAGCACAGATACGCAGTATTTT CASSPRTSGSTDTQYF
TRBJ1-1 TRBV3-1/TRBV3-2 once . TGTGCCAGCAGCCAGAGAGGGACGGAATATGAAGCTTTCTTT CASSQRGTEYEAFF
TRBJ1-4 TRBV7-2 once . TGTGCCAGCAGCCCGCGCAGGAACCCCAGGAATGAAAAACTGTTTTTT CASSPRRNPRNEKLFF
TRBJ1-1 TRBV30 . . TGTGCCTGGAGTCGGGGGAGGGGGACTGAAGCTTTCTTT CAWSRGRGTEAFF
TRBJ1-2 TRBV30 once . TGTGCCTGGAGTATACAGGGAGGGGGTAACTATGGCTACACCTTC CAWSIQGGGNYGYTF
TRBJ1-2 TRBV5-6 . . TGTGCCAGCAGCTTGGAGAGGAACCCTAACTATGGCTACACCTTC CASSLERNPNYGYTF
TRBJ1-1 TRBV19 . . TGTGCCAGTAGTATAGTCTCAGGGAACACTGAAGCTTTCTTT CASSIVSGNTEAFF
TRBJ1-2 TRBV6-5 . . TGTGCCAGCAGTTACTCGATTGCCAGGGCGGAGTATGGCTACACCTTC CASSYSIARAEYGYTF
TRBJ1-3 TRBV15 . . TGTGCCACCAGCAGACTTCCGGACGGGGTGAGAAACACCATATATTTT CATSRLPDGVRNTIYF
TRBJ1-2 TRBV29-1 . . TGCAGCGTTGAGAGCGCTGACAGGACCTATGGCTACACCTTC CSVESADRTYGYTF
TRBJ2-1 TRBV2 . . TGTGCCAGCGGCCTGACTTCTTACAATGAGCAGTTCTTC CASGLTSYNEQFF
TRBJ1-5 TRBV12-5 . TRBD1 TGTGCTAGTGGTTTGGCCACGACAGGGGGGGACCAGCCCCAGCATTTT CASGLATTGGDQPQHF
TRBJ1-2 TRBV30 . . TGTGCCTGGAGTGTACCCAGCTATGGCTACACCTTC CAWSVPSYGYTF
TRBJ2-4 TRBV27 . . TGTGCCAGCAGTTTTTGGGCGGTTTACATTCAGTACTTC CASSFWAVYIQYF
TRBJ1-2 TRBV5-6 . . TGTGCCAGCAGCTTGGCGACAGTACACTATGGCTACACCTTC CASSLATVHYGYTF
TRBJ1-2 TRBV6-5 once . TGTGCCACCACCCCCTCCAGGGCCGGTGGCTACACCTTC CATTPSRAGGYTF
TRBJ1-2 TRBV15 once . TGTGCCACCAGCCCCGGAGGCGGGAACTATGGCTACACCTTC CATSPGGGNYGYTF
TRBJ1-3 TRBV9 . . TGTGCCAGCAGCCCCCGGAGGGGAGGGAGTAACTCTGGAAACACCATATATTTT CASSPRRGGSNSGNTIYF
TRBJ2-1 TRBV12-5 . TRBD2 TGTGCTAGTGGTACCGGGGGGGCCTACAATGAGCAGTTCTTC CASGTGGAYNEQFF
TRBJ2-3 TRBV30 . . TGTGCCTGGAGTGTTCTTCTAGCCAGTGATACGCAGTATTTT CAWSVLLASDTQYF
TRBJ1-3 TRBV6-1 . . TGTGCCAGCAGTGACTGGAGGGGTACAGCCTCTGGAAACACCATATATTTT CASSDWRGTASGNTIYF
TRBJ1-4 TRBV2 . . TGTGCCAGCAGTACCGGGACGCTCGCAACTAATGAAAAACTGTTTTTT CASSTGTLATNEKLFF
TRBJ2-7 TRBV7-9 . TRBD2 TGTGCCAGCAGCTTAGCGTCTAGCGGGGTGGCCTACGAGCAGTACTTC CASSLASSGVAYEQYF
TRBJ2-7 TRBV5-5 . TRBD1 TGTGCCAGCAGCGAGGGACAGGGGGCCTACGAGCAGTACTTC CASSEGQGAYEQYF
TRBJ2-2 TRBV2 . . TGTGCCAGCAGTGAAAAAGGTACGAACACCGGGGAGCTGTTTTTT CASSEKGTNTGELFF
TRBJ2-1 TRBV11-1 . TRBD1 TGTGCCAGCAGCTCATCGACAGGGGATCTCTACAATGAGCAGTTCTTC CASSSSTGDLYNEQFF
TRBJ2-5 TRBV7-9 . TRBD1 TGTGCCAGCAGCTTAGCGGGACAGGGGTCGCCGGAGACCCAGTACTTC CASSLAGQGSPETQYF
TRBJ2-7 TRBV24-1 . . TGTGCCACCAGCCCCGGGGACTACGAGCAGTACTTC CATSPGDYEQYF
TRBJ2-3 TRBV4-2 . TRBD2 TGTGCCAGCAGCCAAGCGACTAGCGGGGGCGCAGATACGCAGTATTTT CASSQATSGGADTQYF